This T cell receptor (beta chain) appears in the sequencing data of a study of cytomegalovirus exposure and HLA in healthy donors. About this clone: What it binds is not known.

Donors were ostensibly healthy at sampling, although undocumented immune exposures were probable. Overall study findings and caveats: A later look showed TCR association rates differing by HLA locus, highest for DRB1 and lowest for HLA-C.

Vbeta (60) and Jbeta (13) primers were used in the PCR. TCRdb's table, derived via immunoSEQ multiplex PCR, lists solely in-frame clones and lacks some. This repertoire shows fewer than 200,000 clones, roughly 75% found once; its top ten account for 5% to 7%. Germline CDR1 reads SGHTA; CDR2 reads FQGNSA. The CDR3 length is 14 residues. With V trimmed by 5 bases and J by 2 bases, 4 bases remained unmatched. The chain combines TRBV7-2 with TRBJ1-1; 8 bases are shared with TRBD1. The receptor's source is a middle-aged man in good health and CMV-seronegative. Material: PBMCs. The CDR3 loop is CASSPGQGNTEAFF. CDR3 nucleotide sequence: TGTGCCAGCAGCCCCGGACAGGGAAACACTGAAGCTTTCTTT. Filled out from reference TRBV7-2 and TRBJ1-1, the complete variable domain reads GAGVSQSPSNKVTEKGKDVELRCDPISGHTALYWYRQSLGQGLEFLIYFQGNSAPDKSGLPSDRFSAERTGGSVSTLTIQRTQQEDSAVYLCASSPGQGNTEAFFGQGTRLTVV.